Following are 8 T cell receptor beta chains from one sample sequenced in a study of cytomegalovirus exposure and HLA in healthy donors. In the PCR, 60 Vbeta and 13 Jbeta primers were used. Method: immunoSEQ multiplex PCR; TCRdb's copy keeps in-frame clones and lacks some. The sample contains about 130,000 clones, about 74% of which appear only once. The specimen was PBMCs. All receptors derive from a male donor in good health and CMV-seronegative.

DNA for the CDR3: TGTGCCAGCAGCTCGAGGCGGACAGGGGAAGAGACCCAGTACTTC. Translated: CASSSRRTGEETQYF. This chain links TRBV11-1 with TRBJ2-5; 9 positions match TRBD1. Germline CDR1 is SGHAT and CDR2 is FQDESV (reference sequence). J was trimmed by 3 bases and V by 4 bases; bases with no gene match: 6. This CDR3 is 15 amino acids long.

This chain joins TRBV18 and TRBJ1-6, with 8 nucleotides matching TRBD1. Trimming removed 1 base from V and 9 bases from J; junction bases left unmatched: 2. The CDR3 runs 14 residues. CDR1 is KGHSH and CDR2 is LQKENI in the germline V gene. CDR3 sequence: CASSPLDRGSPLHF. CDR3 DNA: TGTGCCAGCTCACCACTAGACAGGGGTTCACCCCTCCACTTT.

The V call is TRBV4-1, the J call TRBJ1-2; a possible D gene is TRBD1 (5 bases). Deletions cut 0 bases from V and 0 bases from J, with 8 bases between. Germline CDR1 MGHRA, CDR2 YSYEKL. This CDR3 is 15 amino acids long. CDR3 residues: CASSQETAPNYGYTF. In DNA, the CDR3 is TGCGCCAGCAGCCAAGAGACAGCTCCTAACTATGGCTACACCTTC.

The chain is built from TRBV7-2 and TRBJ2-2; D possibly corresponds to TRBD2 (7 bases). Germline V gene sequence: CDR1 SGHTA, CDR2 FQGNSA. The length of the CDR3 is 17 residues. V was clipped by 2 bases and J by 4 bases, with 17 bases between them. Written as DNA, the CDR3 is TGTGCCAGCAGCTTAACGCTCGGGGGGCGCAGCACCGGGGAGCTGTTTTTT. Its protein product is CASSLTLGGRSTGELFF.

The chain carries TRBV5-6 and TRBJ2-3; TRBD2 matches 7 bases. CDR1 is SGHDT, CDR2 YYEEEE, per germline. J lost 2 bases, V lost 4 bases, and 13 bases had no gene match. The CDR3 totals 17 residues. The CDR3 is CASSAPRRLAATDTQYF. As DNA, the CDR3 is TGTGCCAGCAGCGCGCCCCGGCGTCTAGCGGCCACAGATACGCAGTATTTT.

The V gene is TRBV4-2, the J gene TRBJ2-3; 12 bases align to TRBD2. CDR3 size: 15 residues. V was clipped by 6 bases and J by 6 bases; unmatched bases: 7. Germline V gene data show CDR1 as LGHNA and CDR2 as YNFKEQ. CDR3 residues: CASRQPSGGADTQYF. The CDR3 DNA reads TGTGCCAGCAGGCAACCTAGCGGGGGGGCCGATACGCAGTATTTT.

The chain combines TRBV27 with TRBJ2-1, with D perhaps matching TRBD2 (7 bases). Germline V gene sequence: CDR1 MNHEY, CDR2 SMNVEV (reference sequence). V was shortened by 6 bases and J by 0 bases, with 21 bases between the two germline ends. The CDR3 consists of 18 residues. The CDR3 sequence is CASSRRPGGTRSYNEQFF. The CDR3 coding sequence is TGTGCCAGCAGCCGTAGGCCGGGGGGCACCCGCTCCTACAATGAGCAGTTCTTC.

This clone occurred once. The V gene is TRBV9, the J gene TRBJ2-1; D may be TRBD2 (6 bases). There are 16 residues in the CDR3. The germline V gene has CDR1 SGDLS and CDR2 YYNGEE. V was trimmed by 2 bases and J by 0 bases, leaving 12 bases between them. The CDR3 sequence is CASSVGLASSYNEQFF. The CDR3 DNA sequence: TGTGCCAGCAGCGTTGGCCTAGCGAGCTCCTACAATGAGCAGTTCTTC.